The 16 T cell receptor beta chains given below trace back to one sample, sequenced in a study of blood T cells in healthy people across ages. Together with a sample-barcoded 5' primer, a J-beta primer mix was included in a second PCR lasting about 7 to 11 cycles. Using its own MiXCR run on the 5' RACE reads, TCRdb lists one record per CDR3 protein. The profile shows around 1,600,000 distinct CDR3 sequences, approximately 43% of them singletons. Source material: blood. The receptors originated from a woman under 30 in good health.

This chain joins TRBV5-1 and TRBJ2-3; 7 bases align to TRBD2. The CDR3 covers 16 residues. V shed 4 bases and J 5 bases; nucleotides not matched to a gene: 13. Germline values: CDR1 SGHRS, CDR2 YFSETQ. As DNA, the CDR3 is TGCGCCAGCAGCCTCTCAGCGGGGTCCATGGGAGATACGCAGTATTTT. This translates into CASSLSAGSMGDTQYF.

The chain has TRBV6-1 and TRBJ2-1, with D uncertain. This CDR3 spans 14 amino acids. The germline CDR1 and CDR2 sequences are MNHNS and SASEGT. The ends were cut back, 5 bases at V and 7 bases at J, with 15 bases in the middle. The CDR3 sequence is CASSLYWSNNEQFF. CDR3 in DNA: TGTGCCAGCAGTCTTTACTGGAGCAATAATGAGCAGTTCTTC.

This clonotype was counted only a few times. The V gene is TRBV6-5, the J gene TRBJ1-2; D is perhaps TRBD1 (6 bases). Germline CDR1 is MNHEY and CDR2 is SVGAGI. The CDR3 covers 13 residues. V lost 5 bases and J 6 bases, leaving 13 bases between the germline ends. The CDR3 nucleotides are TGTGCCAGCAGTAACGAAGGGGGAAATGGCTACACCTTC. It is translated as CASSNEGGNGYTF.

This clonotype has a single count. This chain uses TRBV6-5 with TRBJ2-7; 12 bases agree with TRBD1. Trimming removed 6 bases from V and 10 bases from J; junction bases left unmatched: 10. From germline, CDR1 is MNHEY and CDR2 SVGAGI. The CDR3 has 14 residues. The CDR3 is CASRGQGAREAQYF. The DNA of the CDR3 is TGTGCCAGCAGGGGACAGGGGGCAAGAGAGGCCCAGTACTTC.

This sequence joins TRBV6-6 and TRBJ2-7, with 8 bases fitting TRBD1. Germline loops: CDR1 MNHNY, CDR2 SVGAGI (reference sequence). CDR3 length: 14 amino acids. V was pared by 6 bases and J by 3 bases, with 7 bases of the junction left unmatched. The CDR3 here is CASRESGTGYEQYF. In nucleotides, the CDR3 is TGTGCCAGCAGAGAATCCGGGACAGGCTACGAGCAGTACTTC.

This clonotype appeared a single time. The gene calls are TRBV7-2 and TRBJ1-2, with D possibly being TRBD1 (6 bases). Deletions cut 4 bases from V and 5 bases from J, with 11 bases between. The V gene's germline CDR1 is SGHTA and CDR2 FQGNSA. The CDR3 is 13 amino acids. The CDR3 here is CASSYLRGYGYTF. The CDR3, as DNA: TGTGCCAGCAGCTATCTCAGGGGTTATGGCTACACCTTC.

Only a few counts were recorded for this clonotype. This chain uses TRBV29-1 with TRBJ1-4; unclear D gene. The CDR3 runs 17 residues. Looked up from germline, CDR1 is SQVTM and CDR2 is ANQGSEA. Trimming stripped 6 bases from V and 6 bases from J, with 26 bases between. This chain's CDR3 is CSVLPFRSPRGHEKLFF. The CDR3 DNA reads TGCAGCGTACTCCCCTTCCGATCCCCTCGTGGGCATGAAAAACTGTTTTTT.

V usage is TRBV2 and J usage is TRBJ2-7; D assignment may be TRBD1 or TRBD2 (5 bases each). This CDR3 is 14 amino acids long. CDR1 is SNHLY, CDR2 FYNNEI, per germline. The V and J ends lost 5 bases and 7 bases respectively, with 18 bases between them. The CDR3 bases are TGTGCCAGCAGTCCGCCTCCGGGACCGTTGGAGCAGTACTTC. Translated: CASSPPPGPLEQYF.

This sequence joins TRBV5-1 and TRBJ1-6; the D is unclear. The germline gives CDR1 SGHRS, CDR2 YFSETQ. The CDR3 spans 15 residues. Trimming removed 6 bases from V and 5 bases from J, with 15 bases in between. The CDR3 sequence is CASTIGGWDNSPLHF. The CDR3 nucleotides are TGCGCCAGCACCATCGGAGGTTGGGATAATTCACCCCTCCACTTT.

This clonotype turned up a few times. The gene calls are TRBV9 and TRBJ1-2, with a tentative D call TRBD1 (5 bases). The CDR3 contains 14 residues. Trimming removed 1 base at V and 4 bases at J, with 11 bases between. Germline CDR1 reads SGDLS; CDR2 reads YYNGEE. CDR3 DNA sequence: TGTGCCAGCAGCGTACCCGGACATCCCTATGGCTACACCTTC. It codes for CASSVPGHPYGYTF. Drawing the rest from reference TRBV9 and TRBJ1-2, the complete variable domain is DSGVTQTPKHLITATGQRVTLRCSPRSGDLSVYWYQQSLDQGLQFLIQYYNGEERAKGNILERFSAQQFPDLHSELNLSSLELGDSALYFCASSVPGHPYGYTFGSGTRLTVV.

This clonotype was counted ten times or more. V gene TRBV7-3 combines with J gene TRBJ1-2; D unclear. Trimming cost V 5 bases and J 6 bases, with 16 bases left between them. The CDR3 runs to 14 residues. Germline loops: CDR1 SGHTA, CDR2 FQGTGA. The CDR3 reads CASSLGREFDGYTF. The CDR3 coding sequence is TGTGCCAGCAGCCTCGGGCGGGAGTTCGATGGCTACACCTTC.

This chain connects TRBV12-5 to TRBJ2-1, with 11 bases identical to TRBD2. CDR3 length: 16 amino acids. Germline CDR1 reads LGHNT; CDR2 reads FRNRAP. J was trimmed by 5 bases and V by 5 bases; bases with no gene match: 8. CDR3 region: CASGIGLAGSHNEQFF. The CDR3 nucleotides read TGTGCTAGTGGTATCGGACTAGCGGGTTCACACAATGAGCAGTTCTTC.

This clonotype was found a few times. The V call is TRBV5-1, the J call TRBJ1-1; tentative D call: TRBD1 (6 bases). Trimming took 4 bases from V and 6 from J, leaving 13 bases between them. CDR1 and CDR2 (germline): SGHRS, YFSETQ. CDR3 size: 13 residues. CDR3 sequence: CASSPSGGPEAFF. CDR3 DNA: TGCGCCAGCAGCCCTAGCGGGGGGCCTGAAGCTTTCTTT.

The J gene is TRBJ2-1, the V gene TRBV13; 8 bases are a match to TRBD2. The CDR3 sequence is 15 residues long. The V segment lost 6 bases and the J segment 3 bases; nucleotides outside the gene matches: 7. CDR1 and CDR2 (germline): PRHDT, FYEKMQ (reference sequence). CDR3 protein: CASSSGLEYYNEQFF. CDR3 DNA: TGTGCCAGCAGTTCGGGACTAGAATACTACAATGAGCAGTTCTTC.

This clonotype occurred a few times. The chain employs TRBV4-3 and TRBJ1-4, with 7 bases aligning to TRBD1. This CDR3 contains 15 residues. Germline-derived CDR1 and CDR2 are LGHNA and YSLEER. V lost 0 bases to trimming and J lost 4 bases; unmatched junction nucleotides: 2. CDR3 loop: CASSQDGTDNEKLFF. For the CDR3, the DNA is TGCGCCAGCAGCCAAGACGGGACAGATAATGAAAAACTGTTTTTT.

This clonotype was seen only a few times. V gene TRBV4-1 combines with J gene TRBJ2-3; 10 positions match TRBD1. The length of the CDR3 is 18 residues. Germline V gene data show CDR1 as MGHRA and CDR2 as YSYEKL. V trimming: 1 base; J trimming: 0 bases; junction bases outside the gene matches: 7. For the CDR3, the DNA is TGCGCCAGCAGCCAAGTGGCGGGACAGGGGATCAGCACAGATACGCAGTATTTT. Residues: CASSQVAGQGISTDTQYF.